Below, 10 T cell receptor beta chains from the same sample are listed, as sequenced in a study of naive and memory T cell subsets (dated by TCRdb to the late 2010s). A robust, sensitive protocol for the amplification, sequencing and analysis of TCRs was described in the study, in which 3' ligation of a UMI-containing oligonucleotide to TCR cDNA was used. The library was built by means of 5' RACE. The instrument was an Illumina MiSeq. The ligated cDNA was amplified in four rounds of PCR with nested alpha and beta constant region primers together with the SP2 primer. TCRdb's own reprocessing of the public reads used fastp at Q25 and MiXCR and kept productive beta chains. One record per CDR3 amino acid sequence lists the most common genes and DNA. Counted in this sample were more than 50,000 distinct CDR3 sequences; more than 6.5% of them appeared once. Roughly 21% of the sample lies in the top ten.

The origin of the receptors is a female donor in good health.

The V call is TRBV5-5, the J call TRBJ2-1, with TRBD2 as a possible D gene (5 bases). V lost 1 base and J lost 14, with 22 bases in between. Per the germline V gene, CDR1 is SGHKS and CDR2 is YYEKEE (reference sequence). The length of the CDR3 is 15 residues. CDR3 sequence reads: CASSLRPTRAPWEFF. The DNA for the CDR3 is TGTGCCAGCAGCTTGCGGCCTACGAGGGCCCCTTGGGAGTTCTTC.

The J gene is TRBJ1-2, the V gene TRBV5-1; D is unclear. The CDR3 is 16 residues long. Germline CDR1 reads SGHRS; CDR2 reads YFSETQ. The ends were cut back, 1 base at V and 3 bases at J, with 16 bases in the middle. The CDR3 sequence: CASSLSGPPEDYGYTF. CDR3 DNA: TGCGCCAGCAGCTTGTCCGGACCGCCAGAGGACTATGGCTACACCTTC.

Remarks on this clonotype: This may stem from a read error, because a much larger clone lies one nucleotide away. The chain employs TRBV6-1 and TRBJ1-1, with D uncertain. The CDR3 is made up of 14 amino acids. Germline loops: CDR1 MNHNS, CDR2 SASEGT. In nucleotides, the CDR3 is TGTGCCGGCAGTGAATTACGAGCGAACACTGAAGCTTTCTTT. Residues: CAGSELRANTEAFF.

This chain connects TRBV28 to TRBJ1-6; TRBD1 aligns across 10 bases. V lost 5 bases and J lost 5; bases outside the gene matches: 12. The V gene's germline CDR1 is MDHEN and CDR2 SYDVKM. The CDR3 is 18 amino acids. The CDR3 DNA reads TGTGCCAGCAGTCCCGGGACAGGGGTAATACAAAATAATTCACCCCTCCACTTT. Its protein is CASSPGTGVIQNNSPLHF.

This clonotype was observed a handful of times. The chain has TRBV20-1 and TRBJ2-7; D call uncertain. V lost 0 bases and J lost 3, with 12 bases in between. CDR3 length: 14 amino acids. From germline, CDR1 is DFQATT and CDR2 SNEGSKA (reference sequence). For the CDR3, the DNA is TGCAGTGCTAGAGATCTGGGTCAGATCTACGAGCAGTACTTC. This translates into CSARDLGQIYEQYF.

V usage is TRBV30 and J usage is TRBJ1-6; D unclear. CDR3 length: 14 residues. V shed 4 bases and J shed 0 bases, with 7 bases lying between them. The germline gives CDR1 GTSNPN, CDR2 SVGIG (reference sequence). CDR3 DNA: TGTGCCTGGACCGTGAGCTCCTATAATTCACCCCTCCACTTT. It codes for CAWTVSSYNSPLHF.

This clonotype was counted only a few times. This chain uses TRBV5-4 with TRBJ2-7; tentatively, D is TRBD1 or TRBD2 (5 bases each). Germline-derived CDR1 and CDR2 are SGHNT and YYREEE (reference sequence). There are 13 residues in the CDR3. V lost 0 bases and J 9 bases, leaving 13 bases between the germline ends. CDR3 protein: CASSLGSSGPQYF. The DNA of the CDR3 is TGTGCCAGCAGCTTGGGGAGCTCGGGGCCGCAGTACTTC.

This rearrangement joins TRBV5-1 to TRBJ1-1, with D unresolved. Trimming stripped 0 bases from V and 1 base from J, with 7 bases between. Germline V lookup: CDR1 SGHRS, CDR2 YFSETQ. The CDR3 length is 14 residues. The CDR3 loop reads CASSLVAGNTEAFF. In DNA form, the CDR3 reads TGCGCCAGCAGCTTGGTAGCGGGGAACACTGAAGCTTTCTTT.

This clonotype was seen more than once but under ten times. The CDR3 region is CASSPDRRAIYEQYF. CDR3 nucleotide sequence: TGTGCCAGCAGCCCGGACAGGAGAGCAATCTACGAGCAGTACTTC. The gene calls are TRBV5-6 and TRBJ2-7, with TRBD1 matching 7 bases. Germline-derived CDR1 and CDR2 are SGHDT and YYEEEE. The CDR3 is made up of 15 amino acids. J gave up 3 bases and V 4 bases, and 10 bases lay outside the gene matches.

In this sample, this clonotype turned up a few times. This rearrangement joins TRBV19 to TRBJ2-3; 8 nucleotides match TRBD2. The CDR3 spans 14 residues. Germline CDR1 and CDR2: LNHDA and SQIVND (reference sequence). J gave up 10 bases and V 1 base, and 7 bases lay outside the gene matches. CDR3 DNA: TGTGCCAGTAGTATAGTGCGAGCGGGGGCCTCGCAGTATTTT. Amino acid sequence: CASSIVRAGASQYF.